This T cell receptor (beta chain) was sequenced in a study of monozygotic twins with inflammatory bowel disease. Each CDR3 protein gets one entry in TCRdb, which reprocessed the 5' RACE reads and gives no DNA. The ten top clones account for 5.5% to 6.5%, within a sample of some 300,000 distinct CDR3 sequences. The CDR3 spans 16 residues. Germline CDR1 reads SQVTM; CDR2 reads ANQGSEA. The V and J genes are TRBV29-1 and TRBJ2-7; TCRdb's D call of TRBD2 is untestable without DNA. The clonotype originates from a human donor with ulcerative colitis or Crohn's disease, or a healthy co-twin of an affected twin (not recorded which). The sequenced sample consisted of blood. This chain's CDR3 is CSVEGSLAGSSYEQYF.